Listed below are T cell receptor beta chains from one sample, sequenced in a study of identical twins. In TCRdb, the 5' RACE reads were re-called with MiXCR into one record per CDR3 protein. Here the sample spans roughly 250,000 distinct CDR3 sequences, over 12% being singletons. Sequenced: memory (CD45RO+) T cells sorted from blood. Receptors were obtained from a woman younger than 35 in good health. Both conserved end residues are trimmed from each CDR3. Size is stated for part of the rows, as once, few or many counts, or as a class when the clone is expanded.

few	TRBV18	ASSPPYPGNTGELF
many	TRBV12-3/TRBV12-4	ASSPGGSSYNEQF
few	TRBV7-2	ASSPLAGGFIGELF
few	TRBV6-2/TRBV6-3	ASSPSENTEAF
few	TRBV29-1	SVLTDTQY
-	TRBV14	ASSQDAGTSSFGYT
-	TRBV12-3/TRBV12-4	ASVRNQPQH
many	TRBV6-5	ASSYRGIGETQY
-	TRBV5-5	ASSLSPGRSYWGYT
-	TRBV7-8	ASSLAQQETQY
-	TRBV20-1	SASGTSGRDQETQY
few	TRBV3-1	ASSPTSSSYEQY
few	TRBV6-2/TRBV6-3	ASNLLGLASYNEQF
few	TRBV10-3	ATWGVGTDTQY
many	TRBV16	ASSPTTGGLTEAF
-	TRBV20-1	SARRGLAHEQY
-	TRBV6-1	ASRMGQGNNEQF
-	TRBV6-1	ASSPGRTGGSPLH
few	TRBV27	ASSLYSLGGNTEAF
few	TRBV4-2	ASSHPGRDNEQF
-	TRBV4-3	ASSQAARGGSIHEQF
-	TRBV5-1	ASSLGGDRDEQY
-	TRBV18	ASSFSGTGANYGYT
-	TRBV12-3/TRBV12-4	ASWKVGLASYEQY
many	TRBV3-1	ASSLRDSRSEAF
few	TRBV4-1	ASSQAVWSSGANVLT
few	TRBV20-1	SARMGTAQETQY
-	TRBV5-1	ASSIGLAGGTQY
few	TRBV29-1	SDRDGARNEQF
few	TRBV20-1	SARVTGRNQPQH
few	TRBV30	AWSGSPRAYEQY
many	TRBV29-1	SAKQGGGLEQY
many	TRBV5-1	ASKFRVNSYEQY
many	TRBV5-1	ASTPGDANTEAF
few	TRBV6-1	ASSGQEGETQY
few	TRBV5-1	ASSVGGSPDTQY
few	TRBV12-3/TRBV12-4	ASSRGTALRF
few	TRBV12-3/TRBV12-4	ASSLGGPTPLH
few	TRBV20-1	SARDPGEEEQY
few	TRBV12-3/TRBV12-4	ASSPGNLLEQY
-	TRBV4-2	ASSQVAVDTQY
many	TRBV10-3	ATQSGGVYNEQF
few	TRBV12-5	ASGFKLQGADTQY
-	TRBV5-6	ASAFLGVNTGELF
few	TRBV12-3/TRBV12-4	ASSLNRLLVRTDHLAKNIQY
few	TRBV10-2	ASSGHTYEQY
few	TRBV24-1	ATSDRGTTPGNAPTGELF
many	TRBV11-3	ASSLGGEGKKETQY
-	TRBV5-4	ASRRDGYNEQF
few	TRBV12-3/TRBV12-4	ATQSTGLTEAF
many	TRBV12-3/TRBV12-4	ASNQGGHANTEAF
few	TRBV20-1	SALDGGQPQH
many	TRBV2	ASSEARKGVGEQY
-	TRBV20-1	SARFRGYSYGYT
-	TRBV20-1	SARDRLTGLNTEAF
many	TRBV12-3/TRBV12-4	ASSLGGQGAYGYT
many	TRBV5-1	ASSRTGDRGTEAF